Listed here is a single T cell receptor (beta chain). From germline, CDR1 is MDHEN and CDR2 SYDVKM. The V gene lost 6 bases and the J gene lost 6 bases, with 15 bases spanning the gap. This CDR3 comprises 13 residues. One entry per CDR3 protein, called by TCRdb with MiXCR from the 5' RACE reads. The sample lists more than 45,000 distinct CDR3 sequences, over 10% occurring once. This specimen belongs to a study of early T cells in non-severe SARS-CoV-2 infection. This chain joins TRBV28 and TRBJ2-7; no definite D call. This clonotype was sampled from an adult who was a healthcare worker with PCR-confirmed SARS-CoV-2 infection or an uninfected control (not recorded which). The sample consisted of whole blood. Here the CDR3 DNA reads TGTGCCAGCAGCACCCGTCAGGCGCGCGAGCAGTACTTC. Its protein product is CASSTRQAREQYF.